These 28 T cell receptor beta chains were sequenced from one sample in a study of blood T cell repertoires in COVID-19. TCRdb's table, derived via immunoSEQ multiplex PCR, lists solely in-frame clones and lacks some. The table lists about 400,000 clones, 70% to 90% of them singletons, with roughly 1.9% in the top ten. Material for sequencing was PBMCs or T cells enriched from blood (not recorded which). Receptor source: a woman in her thirties or forties with acute COVID-19.

This clone was counted once. The chain couples TRBV10-2 to TRBJ1-4, with D uncertain. The CDR3 consists of 10 residues. Germline CDR1 WSHSY, CDR2 SAAADI. Trimming pared 8 bases from V and 7 bases from J, leaving 5 bases between. CDR3 sequence: CASGVEKLFF. The CDR3 DNA reads as TGCGCCAGCGGAGTTGAAAAACTGTTTTTT.

This chain uses TRBV19 with TRBJ2-3; TRBD1 aligns across 9 bases. V lost 1 base and J lost 6; bases outside the gene matches: 8. Germline V gene sequence: CDR1 LNHDA, CDR2 SQIVND (reference sequence). The CDR3 consists of 16 residues. In DNA, the CDR3 is TGTGCCAGTAGTATAGGACCCCTCGGGACAGGGGATACGCAGTATTTT. Its protein product is CASSIGPLGTGDTQYF.

The chain employs TRBV12-3 or TRBV12-4 and TRBJ2-7; tentatively, D is TRBD2 (5 bases). This CDR3 is built from 13 residues. V lost 4 bases to trimming and J lost 5 bases, with 12 bases between them. The CDR3 here is CASSYSPGDEQYF. In DNA, the CDR3 is TGTGCCAGCAGTTACTCCCCCGGGGACGAGCAGTACTTC.

The chain combines TRBV6-5 with TRBJ1-1; no definite D call. This CDR3 spans 15 amino acids. V lost 1 base and J lost 1, with 10 bases in between. Germline V gene lookup returns CDR1 MNHEY and CDR2 SVGAGI. In DNA form, the CDR3 reads TGTGCCAGCAGTTACTTAACGCAGGCGAACACTGAAGCTTTCTTT. It codes for CASSYLTQANTEAFF.

The chain joins TRBV5-6 to TRBJ2-7, with TRBD2 identical over 9 bases. The trim removed 5 bases at V and 5 bases at J, leaving 14 bases unmatched. Germline-derived CDR1 and CDR2 are SGHDT and YYEEEE. CDR3 length: 16 amino acids. The CDR3 loop is CASRQTLAGPSHEQYF. The CDR3 DNA reads as TGTGCCAGCAGACAAACCCTAGCGGGGCCTTCCCACGAGCAGTACTTC.

V usage is TRBV4-1 and J usage is TRBJ2-5; D might be TRBD1 (6 bases). The V end was cut by 1 base, the J end by 7 bases, with 16 bases between. Germline V gives CDR1 MGHRA, CDR2 YSYEKL. This CDR3 spans 15 amino acids. The CDR3 reads CASSQGLGQQWTQYF. CDR3 nucleotides: TGCGCCAGCAGCCAAGGTTTAGGACAGCAATGGACCCAGTACTTC.

The chain uses TRBV2 and TRBJ1-2, with 7 bases aligning to TRBD1. The germline V gene has CDR1 SNHLY and CDR2 FYNNEI. This CDR3 has 15 residues. Trimming cost V 1 base and J 4 bases; bases outside gene matches: 6. The CDR3 DNA sequence: TGTGCCAGCAGTGAAGGGTGGACAGGCCGCTATGGCTACACCTTC. Translation gives CASSEGWTGRYGYTF. The full variable domain, in which reference TRBV2 and TRBJ1-2 provide the parts outside the CDR3, is EPEVTQTPSHQVTQMGQEVILRCVPISNHLYFYWYRQILGQKVEFLVSFYNNEISEKSEIFDDQFSVERPDGSNFTLKIRSTKLEDSAMYFCASSEGWTGRYGYTFGSGTRLTVV.

This chain links TRBV6-5 with TRBJ1-1; D is unclear. Germline V gene sequence: CDR1 MNHEY, CDR2 SVGAGI. V shed 10 bases and J shed 4 bases, with 13 bases lying between them. The CDR3 is 12 amino acids. CDR3: CATSRVGTEAFF. The CDR3 coding sequence is TGTGCCACCTCGAGGGTTGGCACTGAAGCTTTCTTT.

This clone appeared a single time. This chain connects TRBV7-2 to TRBJ1-2; D is uncertain. In germline, CDR1 is SGHTA, CDR2 FQGNSA. This CDR3 has 14 residues. V was cut by 1 base and J by 6 bases, with 12 bases left in between. Here the CDR3 DNA reads TGTGCCAGCAGCTTAGTCGCGGCAGACCATGGCTACACCTTC. It is translated as CASSLVAADHGYTF. Using reference TRBV7-2 and TRBJ1-2 for the parts outside the CDR3, the full variable domain is GAGVSQSPSNKVTEKGKDVELRCDPISGHTALYWYRQSLGQGLEFLIYFQGNSAPDKSGLPSDRFSAERTGGSVSTLTIQRTQQEDSAVYLCASSLVAADHGYTFGSGTRLTVV.

Of note for this clone: Other DNA sequences in the sample encode the same CDR3. The V call is TRBV6-5, the J call TRBJ1-4, with TRBD1 as a possible D gene (5 bases). The V and J ends lost 6 bases and 3 bases respectively, with 11 bases between them. The CDR3 has 14 amino acids. Germline assignment: CDR1 MNHEY and CDR2 SVGAGI. CDR3 residues: CASRRDSSNEKLFF. Here the CDR3 DNA reads TGTGCCAGCAGGAGGGACTCATCTAATGAAAAACTGTTTTTT.

Here the CDR3 reads CASSAIVAGGQVDTQYF. The DNA for the CDR3 is TGTGCCAGCAGCGCGATTGTAGCGGGGGGGCAAGTGGATACGCAGTATTTT. This chain joins TRBV9 and TRBJ2-3, with 11 positions matching TRBD2. V dropped 3 bases and J dropped 6; count of bases not matched to a gene: 12. CDR3 length: 17 amino acids. The germline V gene has CDR1 SGDLS and CDR2 YYNGEE.

Details on this clone: Other DNA sequences of this sample code for an identical CDR3. This rearrangement joins TRBV12-3 or TRBV12-4 to TRBJ1-1; D might be TRBD1 (5 bases). The CDR3 spans 13 residues. V was pared by 6 bases and J by 3 bases, with 11 bases between. CDR3 nucleotides: TGTGCCAGCAGGGCCACAGGCTACACTGAAGCTTTCTTT. It codes for CASRATGYTEAFF.

The chain carries TRBV5-1 and TRBJ1-1; unclear D gene. Germline CDR1 is SGHRS and CDR2 is YFSETQ. CDR3 length: 16 residues. V was cut by 4 bases and J by 1 base, with 17 bases left in between. In nucleotides, the CDR3 is TGCGCCAGCAGCCCCGGTTCGCGGGGAGCGAACACTGAAGCTTTCTTT. Protein sequence: CASSPGSRGANTEAFF.

This rearrangement joins TRBV19 to TRBJ1-1; no definite D call. V lost 5 bases and J lost 1, with 11 bases in between. CDR1 is LNHDA and CDR2 is SQIVND in the germline V gene (reference sequence). The CDR3 is made up of 14 amino acids. CDR3 sequence reads: CASSSGRTNTEAFF. In DNA form, the CDR3 reads TGTGCCAGTAGTTCGGGGAGGACGAACACTGAAGCTTTCTTT.

V is TRBV7-2 and J is TRBJ2-7; the match to TRBD2 covers 12 bases. This CDR3 region has 15 residues. The trim removed 5 bases at V and 4 bases at J, leaving 6 bases unmatched. Germline V CDR1 and CDR2: SGHTA, FQGNSA. The CDR3 region is CASSPAGTSGYEQYF. As DNA, the CDR3 is TGTGCCAGCAGCCCGGCCGGGACTAGCGGGTACGAGCAGTACTTC.

The chain combines TRBV3-1 (or the pseudogene TRBV3-2) with TRBJ1-2; tentative D call: TRBD1 (6 bases). V lost 1 base and J lost 5, with 23 bases in between. CDR1 and CDR2 from the germline V gene are LGHDT and YNNKEL (reference sequence). This CDR3 spans 18 amino acids. CDR3 sequence reads: CASSQGTVTPSVSYGYTF. In DNA, the CDR3 is TGTGCCAGCAGCCAAGGGACAGTCACTCCCTCGGTGTCATATGGCTACACCTTC.

This clone has just one count. The rearrangement uses TRBV9 and TRBJ2-4, with 10 bases aligning to TRBD2. The CDR3 has 14 residues. Losses at the gene ends were 5 bases for V and 9 bases for J; bases not matched to a gene: 8. CDR1 and CDR2 from the germline V gene are SGDLS and YYNGEE. Here the CDR3 reads CASRIGLAGVIQYF. The CDR3 DNA follows: TGTGCCAGCAGAATAGGGCTAGCGGGAGTCATTCAGTACTTC.

The V and J genes are TRBV13 and TRBJ2-7; 7 bases line up with TRBD1. Germline values: CDR1 PRHDT, CDR2 FYEKMQ (reference sequence). The CDR3 consists of 14 residues. The V and J ends lost 1 base and 2 bases, in that order; junction bases with no gene match: 2. The CDR3 bases are TGTGCCAGCAGCTTAGACAGGGGACCCTACGAGCAGTACTTC. Translated: CASSLDRGPYEQYF.

The chain is built from TRBV6-1 and TRBJ1-6; TRBD1 might be the D (5 bases). The CDR3 consists of 15 residues. Germline CDR1 and CDR2: MNHNS and SASEGT. V lost 3 bases to trimming and J lost 7 bases, with 13 bases between them. The chain's CDR3 is CASSDTMEGNSPLHF. For the CDR3, the DNA is TGTGCCAGCAGTGACACAATGGAGGGGAATTCACCCCTCCACTTT.

V is TRBV5-1 and J is TRBJ2-1; D not resolved. Trimming removed 0 bases from V and 10 bases from J, with 11 bases in between. Germline values: CDR1 SGHRS, CDR2 YFSETQ. This CDR3 is 13 amino acids long. CDR3 nucleotides: TGCGCCAGCAGCTTGGACTCACTACGGGAGCAGTTCTTC. This codes for CASSLDSLREQFF.

This chain uses TRBV27 with TRBJ2-7, with TRBD1 matching 10 bases. CDR1 is MNHEY and CDR2 is SMNVEV in the germline V gene (reference sequence). With V trimmed by 2 bases and J by 5 bases, 6 bases remained unmatched. The CDR3 length is 15 residues. Here the CDR3 reads CASSLTTGGFHEQYF. In DNA form, the CDR3 reads TGTGCCAGCAGTTTAACGACAGGGGGCTTCCACGAGCAGTACTTC.

The V and J genes are TRBV28 and TRBJ2-5, with 7 nucleotides matching TRBD2. V was clipped by 2 bases and J by 2 bases; unmatched bases: 20. This CDR3 is 20 amino acids long. Germline lookup yields CDR1 MDHEN and CDR2 SYDVKM. The DNA of the CDR3 is TGTGCCAGCAGTTTACACATAGTCCCGGGACTATTACGTCGGCAAGAGACCCAGTACTTC. Residues: CASSLHIVPGLLRRQETQYF.

The chain combines TRBV7-6 with TRBJ2-2; D is perhaps TRBD2 (5 bases). The germline gives CDR1 SGHVS, CDR2 FNYEAQ. V lost 5 bases, J lost 7 bases, and 11 bases lay in between. This CDR3 region has 13 residues. This chain's CDR3 is CASSQIEGGELFF. CDR3 sequence (DNA): TGTGCCAGCAGCCAAATAGAGGGCGGGGAGCTGTTTTTT.

The chain joins TRBV5-6 to TRBJ1-5; the D is unclear. V was cut by 0 bases and J by 2 bases, with 3 bases left in between. CDR1 and CDR2 (germline): SGHDT, YYEEEE. The CDR3 has 13 amino acids. CDR3 coding DNA: TGTGCCAGCAGCTTGGCTGGCAATCAGCCCCAGCATTTT. It is translated as CASSLAGNQPQHF. Looking up the rest from reference TRBV5-6 and TRBJ1-5 gives the full variable domain: DAGVTQSPTHLIKTRGQQVTLRCSPKSGHDTVSWYQQALGQGPQFIFQYYEEEERQRGNFPDRFSGHQFPNYSSELNVNALLLGDSALYLCASSLAGNQPQHFGDGTRLSIL.

This rearrangement joins TRBV6-5 to TRBJ1-5; maybe TRBD1 (5 bases). The CDR3 length is 13 residues. The germline V gene has CDR1 MNHEY and CDR2 SVGAGI. Deletions cut 10 bases from V and 4 bases from J, with 14 bases between. CDR3 amino acids: CATGPGSNQPQHF. The CDR3 DNA follows: TGTGCCACGGGCCCAGGGTCTAATCAGCCCCAGCATTTT.

V gene TRBV5-5 combines with J gene TRBJ2-7; TRBD1 is a possible D gene (5 bases). This CDR3 has 15 residues. V was shortened by 1 base and J by 1 base, with 12 bases between the two germline ends. Looked up from germline, CDR1 is SGHKS and CDR2 is YYEKEE (reference sequence). The CDR3 region has the DNA TGTGCCAGCAGCTTGATAGACAGCATTTCCTACGAGCAGTACTTC. Its translation: CASSLIDSISYEQYF.

This clone was detected a few times. The rearrangement links TRBV7-2 to TRBJ1-5; 7 bases align to TRBD1. Germline values: CDR1 SGHTA, CDR2 FQGNSA. Trimming at V came to 2 bases and at J to 2 bases, leaving 6 bases not matched to a gene. This CDR3 region has 16 residues. CDR3 sequence reads: CASSLWGRGGNQPQHF. In DNA form, the CDR3 reads TGTGCCAGCAGCTTATGGGGCAGGGGGGGCAATCAGCCCCAGCATTTT.

V is TRBV4-2 and J is TRBJ1-5; unclear D gene. CDR1 and CDR2 from the germline V gene are LGHNA and YNFKEQ. The CDR3 is made up of 17 amino acids. V was pared by 0 bases and J by 5 bases, with 17 bases between. CDR3 amino acids: CASSQDSGGLRDQPQHF. In nucleotides, the CDR3 is TGTGCCAGCAGCCAAGACTCGGGTGGGTTGAGGGATCAGCCCCAGCATTTT.